The 21 T cell receptor beta chains given below trace back to one sample, sequenced in a study of shared clonotypes between healthy human individuals. Assay: immunoSEQ multiplex PCR; the TCRdb copy retains only in-frame clones and omits some. The top ten hold roughly 0.61% of the sample, which has under 1,100,000 clones, around 78% seen once. Sequenced input: memory CD4+ T cells from PBMCs. Stated subset: CD45RA-negative fraction. These receptors originate from a man younger than 30 in good health. Some clones in this sample may be carry-over from other donors' samples.

On this clone: A read error likely explains this, since a far larger clone differs by one base. This rearrangement joins TRBV5-1 to TRBJ2-1; D not resolved. This CDR3 spans 11 amino acids. Germline CDR1 is SGHRS and CDR2 is YFSETQ. V was clipped by 0 bases and J by 9 bases, with 4 bases between them. CDR3 protein: CASSLEIEQFF. The CDR3 coding sequence is TGCGCCAGCAGCTTGGAAATTGAGCAGTTCTTC.

The chain recombines TRBV14 with TRBJ2-7; D not resolved. The V end was cut by 5 bases, the J end by 6 bases, with 14 bases between. The CDR3 is 13 residues long. CDR1 and CDR2 (germline): SGHDN, FVKESK. The CDR3 DNA sequence: TGTGCCAGCAGCACCCTCGGTTGGGGCGAGCAGTACTTC. Protein product: CASSTLGWGEQYF.

The chain uses TRBV29-1 and TRBJ1-1; no clear D gene. Per the germline V gene, CDR1 is SQVTM and CDR2 is ANQGSEA. V lost 6 bases to trimming and J lost 6 bases, with 17 bases between them. This CDR3 region has 13 residues. CDR3 nucleotides: TGCAGCGTGCGCAGCCGGTTACGGGCTGAAGCTTTCTTT. Translating it yields CSVRSRLRAEAFF.

This clone came up once. The V and J genes are TRBV27 and TRBJ2-3; D possibly corresponds to TRBD2 (5 bases). From germline, CDR1 is MNHEY and CDR2 SMNVEV (reference sequence). V lost 4 bases and J 9 bases, leaving 20 bases between the germline ends. This CDR3 has 15 residues. The CDR3 DNA reads as TGTGCCAGCAGTTCTAGCCCCCAGAGCCTTTCGACGCAGTATTTT. Encoded protein: CASSSSPQSLSTQYF.

This clone has more than one count but fewer than ten. The V call is TRBV28, the J call TRBJ1-5; maybe TRBD1 (5 bases). CDR3 length: 16 residues. From germline, CDR1 is MDHEN and CDR2 SYDVKM. Trimming left V 4 bases short and J 2 bases short, with 15 bases between. This CDR3 reads CASSSPGGGRNQPQHF. The CDR3 DNA reads as TGTGCCAGCAGTTCGCCGGGGGGGGGACGCAATCAGCCCCAGCATTTT.

Only a few counts were recorded for this clone. This chain links TRBV28 with TRBJ2-5; D gene ambiguous. The CDR3 runs 13 residues. Trimming left V 7 bases short and J 7 bases short, with 16 bases between. Germline assignment: CDR1 MDHEN and CDR2 SYDVKM. This chain's CDR3 is CASTSGEKVTQYF. CDR3 sequence (DNA): TGTGCCAGCACATCTGGGGAAAAGGTGACCCAGTACTTC.

V gene TRBV6-1 combines with J gene TRBJ2-3; 9 nucleotides line up with TRBD2. V lost 8 bases and J lost 1; bases outside the gene matches: 4. The length of the CDR3 is 14 residues. Germline V gene lookup returns CDR1 MNHNS and CDR2 SASEGT. CDR3 region: CASGIAGGTDTQYF. The DNA for the CDR3 is TGTGCCAGCGGAATAGCGGGAGGCACAGATACGCAGTATTTT.

The rearrangement links TRBV2 to TRBJ1-1, with D hard to call. Trimming took off 7 bases at V and 5 bases at J, with 14 bases between the two ends. Per germline, CDR1 SNHLY and CDR2 FYNNEI. The CDR3 length is 13 residues. CDR3 in amino acids: CASTSGVETEAFF. The CDR3 DNA is TGTGCCAGCACGAGCGGGGTTGAGACTGAAGCTTTCTTT.

The chain has TRBV5-1 and TRBJ2-2; no definite D call. With 4 bases removed from V and 1 base from J, the gap between germline ends came to 5 bases. The CDR3 sequence is 13 residues long. Germline CDR1 SGHRS, CDR2 YFSETQ. The CDR3 loop reads CASSQKNTGELFF. As DNA, the CDR3 is TGCGCCAGCAGCCAAAAGAACACCGGGGAGCTGTTTTTT. The full variable domain, with the rest looked up from reference TRBV5-1 and TRBJ2-2, is KAGVTQTPRYLIKTRGQQVTLSCSPISGHRSVSWYQQTPGQGLQFLFEYFSETQRNKGNFPGRFSGRQFSNSRSEMNVSTLELGDSALYLCASSQKNTGELFFGEGSRLTVL.

V gene TRBV5-1 combines with J gene TRBJ1-1, with TRBD1 identical over 11 bases. V shed 1 base, J shed 0 bases, and the junction held 8 bases outside the gene matches. Germline CDR1 reads SGHRS; CDR2 reads YFSETQ. The length of the CDR3 is 18 residues. The chain's CDR3 is CASSLPPGQGGLNTEAFF. Written as DNA, the CDR3 is TGCGCCAGCAGCTTGCCACCGGGACAGGGGGGCCTGAACACTGAAGCTTTCTTT.

The J gene is TRBJ2-2, the V gene TRBV4-3, with D unresolved. The CDR3 has 15 residues. CDR1 and CDR2 (germline): LGHNA, YSLEER. Trimming removed 2 bases at V and 2 bases at J, with 9 bases between. The CDR3, as DNA: TGCGCCAGCAGCCAATGGCGCCCTAACACCGGGGAGCTGTTTTTT. Translating gives CASSQWRPNTGELFF.

A note on this clone: Germline and junction disagree at one end, which may indicate a read error. V gene TRBV20-1 combines with J gene TRBJ2-1; D might be TRBD1 (5 bases). There are 10 residues in the CDR3. Germline CDR1 and CDR2: DFQATT and SNEGSKA (reference sequence). Written as DNA, the CDR3 is TGCAGTGCCCTGGACAAGGAGCAGTTCTTC. Residues: CSALDKEQFF.

The gene calls are TRBV19 and TRBJ2-1; 11 positions match TRBD2. Trimming cost V 6 bases and J 6 bases; bases outside gene matches: 10. This CDR3 has 16 amino acids. CDR1 and CDR2 (germline): LNHDA, SQIVND (reference sequence). The CDR3 region has the DNA TGTGCCAGTAGCAAGATACTAGCGGGAGACAGCAATGAGCAGTTCTTC. Its translation is CASSKILAGDSNEQFF.

J is TRBJ1-4 and V is TRBV4-2, with 8 bases matching TRBD1. Germline V lookup: CDR1 LGHNA, CDR2 YNFKEQ. This CDR3 spans 16 amino acids. With 3 bases clipped from V and 3 bases from J, the junction kept 6 bases outside the gene matches. CDR3 protein: CASSHASQGANEKLFF. CDR3 coding DNA: TGTGCCAGCAGCCACGCATCACAGGGGGCTAATGAAAAACTGTTTTTT.

The chain is built from TRBV6-1 and TRBJ1-1; a weak D match, TRBD1 (5 bases). The CDR3 has 14 residues. Trimming shortened V by 6 bases and J by 1 base, and 12 bases separated the two germline ends. The germline V gene encodes CDR1 MNHNS and CDR2 SASEGT. In nucleotides, the CDR3 is TGTGCCAGCAGAGAGGGGAACTCGAACACTGAAGCTTTCTTT. Translated, it gives CASREGNSNTEAFF.

This clone was counted a few times. This sequence joins TRBV19 and TRBJ1-1; D is uncertain. The CDR3 is 11 amino acids. With 2 bases removed from V and 11 bases from J, the gap between germline ends came to 9 bases. Looked up from germline, CDR1 is LNHDA and CDR2 is SQIVND (reference sequence). The CDR3 is CASSIKAVAFF. The CDR3 nucleotides are TGTGCCAGTAGTATAAAGGCAGTGGCTTTCTTT.

The rearrangement uses TRBV30 and TRBJ2-3, with TRBD2 identical over 8 bases. Germline V gene sequence: CDR1 GTSNPN, CDR2 SVGIG (reference sequence). V dropped 0 bases and J dropped 3; count of bases not matched to a gene: 5. The length of the CDR3 is 15 residues. CDR3 sequence: CAWSVGGRWTDTQYF. Written as DNA, the CDR3 is TGTGCCTGGAGTGTCGGCGGGAGGTGGACAGATACGCAGTATTTT.

The rearrangement joins TRBV4-1 to TRBJ2-7, with D tentatively TRBD1 (6 bases). The CDR3 spans 15 residues. Germline CDR1 and CDR2: MGHRA and YSYEKL. Trimming left V 3 bases short and J 6 bases short, with 18 bases between. CDR3 nucleotide sequence: TGCGCCAGCAGCCAGACTTTTACAGGGACCGGCGAGCAGTACTTC. It is translated as CASSQTFTGTGEQYF.

This chain links TRBV5-4 with TRBJ2-1; 10 bases fit TRBD2. Germline assignment: CDR1 SGHNT and CDR2 YYREEE (reference sequence). The V segment lost 4 bases and the J segment 2 bases; nucleotides outside the gene matches: 9. The CDR3 consists of 17 residues. CDR3 DNA sequence: TGTGCCAGCAGCACTGGAGCTAGCGGGAGTGCCTACAATGAGCAGTTCTTC. Its protein is CASSTGASGSAYNEQFF.

The gene calls are TRBV7-2 and TRBJ2-3; 9 bases align to TRBD2. Trimming at V came to 4 bases and at J to 0 bases, leaving 2 bases not matched to a gene. The CDR3 has 15 amino acids. From germline, CDR1 is SGHTA and CDR2 FQGNSA. The CDR3 sequence: CASSYLAGSTDTQYF. CDR3 bases: TGTGCCAGCAGCTACCTAGCGGGGAGCACAGATACGCAGTATTTT.

This chain uses TRBV19 with TRBJ1-1, with D perhaps matching TRBD1 (6 bases). CDR1 is LNHDA and CDR2 is SQIVND in the germline V gene (reference sequence). CDR3 length: 14 residues. The V gene lost 1 base and the J gene lost 3 bases, with 9 bases spanning the gap. The DNA of the CDR3 is TGTGCCAGTAGTATAGGGACAGAAGACACTGAAGCTTTCTTT. Translating it yields CASSIGTEDTEAFF.